The clone carrying this T cell receptor (beta chain) was recorded many times. The target antigen is unknown. These data originate in a study of T cells after yellow fever vaccination. Via MiXCR, TCRdb re-called the 5' RACE reads, giving one row per CDR3 protein. The repertoire includes 300,000 to 350,000 distinct CDR3 sequences, roughly a tenth of them detected once, and less than 3.5% sits in the top ten. Study-level findings and limits: Most primary-vaccination clones recurred post-booster (more than 95% CD4, 88% CD8). Peaking on day 5 versus 15, the secondary response was faster but weaker.

This receptor was identified in a man between 18 and 35 years old who received the YFV17D yellow fever vaccine. The sample here was CD4+ T cells sorted from PBMCs, taken 45 days after the yellow fever booster vaccination.

The CDR3 spells CASSEKYSGANVLTF. The DNA for the CDR3 is TGTGCCAGCAGTGAGAAATACTCTGGGGCCAACGTCCTGACTTTC. The rearrangement joins TRBV6-1 to TRBJ2-6; D gene ambiguous. Trimming took 3 bases from V and 0 from J, leaving 6 bases between them. The CDR3 spans 15 residues. Germline assignment: CDR1 MNHNS and CDR2 SASEGT.